This TCR beta chain is from a study of blood T cell repertoires in COVID-19. Across the study: Sites across the United States, Italy and Spain contributed samples from acute and convalescent COVID-19. Sample material is recorded as cDNA or gDNA derived from T cells, B-cell-depleted T cells, or PBMCs.

The method was immunoSEQ multiplex PCR; TCRdb's version includes in-frame clones alone and lacks a portion of them. The sample holds around 260,000 clones, less than 85% seen once. The V gene's germline CDR1 is MDHEN and CDR2 SYDVKM. The CDR3 extends over 14 amino acids. J was trimmed by 3 bases and V by 3 bases; bases with no gene match: 2. J is TRBJ2-3 and V is TRBV28; TRBD2 aligns across 8 bases. Sequencing was done on a sample of peripheral blood. The receptor's source is a man aged 55 to 70 who had recovered from COVID-19. The CDR3 loop reads CASSFGGATDTQYF. The CDR3 DNA is TGTGCCAGCAGTTTCGGGGGGGCGACAGATACGCAGTATTTT.